The entry below describes one T cell receptor beta chain. Antigen: not known. The data belong to a study of radiation and T cells in renal cell carcinoma. Study-wide points: Without pretreatment biopsies, baseline tumor clonotype presence was undetermined.

Indicated time point: baseline pretreatment blood. Treatment meaning: 15 Gy SBRT to primary tumor, nephrectomy 4 weeks later. Some clones are missing from TCRdb's copy, which holds only in-frame ones; the method was immunoSEQ multiplex PCR. The data contain about 130,000 clones, approximately 91% of them singletons. The TCR comes from a woman between 45 and 60 years old with renal cell carcinoma. Sequencing was performed on blood, taken from a patient whose treatment included radiotherapy and nephrectomy.

The chain's CDR3 is CASSRDRVSAYGYTF. CDR3 nucleotide sequence: TGTGCCAGCAGCCGGGACAGGGTTTCTGCCTATGGCTACACCTTC. The V and J genes are TRBV11-2 and TRBJ1-2; 9 positions match TRBD1. Trimming cost V 5 bases and J 4 bases; bases outside gene matches: 8. In germline, CDR1 is SGHAT, CDR2 FQNNGV. This CDR3 contains 15 residues.